One sample yielded the 20 T cell receptor beta chains listed below, sequenced in a study of blood T cell repertoires in COVID-19. The assay was immunoSEQ multiplex PCR, and TCRdb's table has in-frame clones only and misses some. The sample lists hundreds of thousands of clones; around four fifths were seen once. Sequenced sample: peripheral blood. These receptors were collected from a woman between 70 and 85 years old with active or convalescent COVID-19.

V usage is TRBV29-1 and J usage is TRBJ1-4; 7 positions match TRBD1. In germline, CDR1 is SQVTM, CDR2 ANQGSEA. CDR3 length: 14 amino acids. With 6 bases clipped from V and 7 bases from J, the junction kept 11 bases outside the gene matches. The CDR3 loop is CSVFGTEGREKLFF. The CDR3, as DNA: TGCAGCGTCTTCGGGACAGAAGGACGTGAAAAACTGTTTTTT.

The rearrangement joins TRBV3-1 (or the pseudogene TRBV3-2) to TRBJ2-7, with a tentative D call TRBD2 (6 bases). Trimming shortened V by 6 bases and J by 6 bases, and 12 bases separated the two germline ends. The CDR3 loop spans 12 amino acids. Germline CDR1 is LGHDT and CDR2 is YNNKEL (reference sequence). The CDR3 sequence: CASRSGDLEQYF. The CDR3 DNA sequence: TGTGCCAGCAGATCGGGGGACCTCGAGCAGTACTTC.

This clone was recorded many times. V is TRBV2 and J is TRBJ1-6; no clear D. Germline V CDR1 and CDR2: SNHLY, FYNNEI. CDR3 length: 13 residues. V lost 9 bases and J lost 8, with 14 bases in between. The CDR3 DNA reads TGTGCCAGGCCCCGTAGGAGAGATTCACCCCTCCACTTT. Protein product: CARPRRRDSPLHF.

The chain recombines TRBV7-6 with TRBJ2-5; tentative D call: TRBD2 (6 bases). Germline V lookup: CDR1 SGHVS, CDR2 FNYEAQ. V was shortened by 4 bases and J by 1 base, with 7 bases between the two germline ends. The CDR3 is 13 amino acids. DNA of the CDR3: TGTGCCAGCAGCTCGGGGGTCCAAGAGACCCAGTACTTC. Translated, it gives CASSSGVQETQYF.

The chain has TRBV7-2 and TRBJ2-3; possible D gene TRBD2, 6 bases. CDR3 size: 18 residues. Trimming took off 3 bases at V and 0 bases at J, with 19 bases between the two ends. Per germline, CDR1 SGHTA and CDR2 FQGNSA. CDR3 coding DNA: TGTGCCAGCAGCTTGATATGGGACTCCCATACTAGCACAGATACGCAGTATTTT. Protein product: CASSLIWDSHTSTDTQYF. Looking up the rest from reference TRBV7-2 and TRBJ2-3 gives the full variable domain: GAGVSQSPSNKVTEKGKDVELRCDPISGHTALYWYRQSLGQGLEFLIYFQGNSAPDKSGLPSDRFSAERTGGSVSTLTIQRTQQEDSAVYLCASSLIWDSHTSTDTQYFGPGTRLTVL.

The V call is TRBV7-2, the J call TRBJ2-7, with 8 bases aligning to TRBD2. Trimming cost V 2 bases and J 0 bases; bases outside gene matches: 3. CDR1 is SGHTA, CDR2 FQGNSA, per germline. The CDR3 has 15 amino acids. CDR3 region: CASSLFAGGSYEQYF. The CDR3, as DNA: TGTGCCAGCAGCTTATTTGCGGGGGGCTCCTACGAGCAGTACTTC. Based on the CDR3 plus reference TRBV7-2 and TRBJ2-7, the full variable domain is GAGVSQSPSNKVTEKGKDVELRCDPISGHTALYWYRQSLGQGLEFLIYFQGNSAPDKSGLPSDRFSAERTGGSVSTLTIQRTQQEDSAVYLCASSLFAGGSYEQYFGPGTRLTVT.

This chain uses TRBV14 with TRBJ2-3, with 9 bases aligning to TRBD2. This CDR3 is 17 amino acids long. CDR1 and CDR2 (germline): SGHDN, FVKESK. Trimming cost V 1 base and J 0 bases; bases outside gene matches: 5. The CDR3 DNA sequence: TGTGCCAGCAGCCAAGGCTGGAGCGGGGGGAGCACAGATACGCAGTATTTT. It translates to CASSQGWSGGSTDTQYF.

This chain links TRBV7-7 with TRBJ2-5; D is ambiguous. This CDR3 contains 14 residues. Looked up from germline, CDR1 is SSHAT and CDR2 is FNYEAQ (reference sequence). The V and J ends lost 2 bases and 4 bases respectively, with 11 bases between them. CDR3 nucleotide sequence: TGTGCCAGCAGCTTACAGGCCAATTCAGAGACCCAGTACTTC. This gives the protein CASSLQANSETQYF.

This chain joins TRBV6-5 and TRBJ1-4, with 8 bases aligning to TRBD1. There are 14 residues in the CDR3. V shed 6 bases and J 7 bases; nucleotides not matched to a gene: 7. Looked up from germline, CDR1 is MNHEY and CDR2 is SVGAGI. The CDR3 spells CASRKDRVSEKLFF. CDR3 sequence (DNA): TGTGCCAGCAGGAAGGACAGGGTTAGTGAAAAACTGTTTTTT.

V gene TRBV20-1 combines with J gene TRBJ2-4; D might be TRBD1 (6 bases). V gave up 6 bases and J gave up 11 bases, with 14 bases separating them. This CDR3 region has 11 residues. Germline values: CDR1 DFQATT, CDR2 SNEGSKA (reference sequence). The CDR3 nucleotides read TGCAGTGCCGGAGCAGGGGCGGTTCAGTACTTC. It specifies CSAGAGAVQYF.

The chain has TRBV30 and TRBJ1-1; TRBD1 matches at 7 bases. Germline V lookup: CDR1 GTSNPN, CDR2 SVGIG (reference sequence). This CDR3 region has 13 residues. V lost 2 bases and J lost 4; bases outside the gene matches: 4. The DNA of the CDR3 is TGTGCCTGGAGTACAGGGGTGGGCACTGAAGCTTTCTTT. This translates into CAWSTGVGTEAFF.

CDR3 nucleotide sequence: TGTGCCAGCAGCTCGGGGGCTAGCGGTACAGATACGCAGTATTTT. This gives the protein CASSSGASGTDTQYF. The chain recombines TRBV5-4 with TRBJ2-3; possibly TRBD2 for D (7 bases). CDR1 SGHNT and CDR2 YYREEE come from the germline V gene (reference sequence). This CDR3 has 15 residues. Trimming took off 3 bases at V and 3 bases at J, with 14 bases between the two ends.

In DNA form, the CDR3 reads TGCGCCAGCAGCCGTGGACAGGGCGGTGGTACGCAGTATTTT. This gives the protein CASSRGQGGGTQYF. The chain combines TRBV5-1 with TRBJ2-3, with 8 positions matching TRBD1. Germline V gene lookup returns CDR1 SGHRS and CDR2 YFSETQ. The ends lost 4 bases at V and 8 bases at J; junction bases unmatched: 9. There are 14 residues in the CDR3.

V and J are TRBV5-8 and TRBJ1-2, with TRBD1 as a possible D gene (6 bases). The V end lost 0 bases, the J end lost 2 bases, and 11 bases lay between the germline ends. From germline, CDR1 is SGHTS and CDR2 YDEGEE. This CDR3 contains 15 residues. DNA of the CDR3: TGTGCCAGCAGCTTGGGAAGGGGGTTAAACTATGGCTACACCTTC. Encoded protein: CASSLGRGLNYGYTF.

The rearrangement links TRBV11-2 to TRBJ2-7, with 8 positions matching TRBD2. Trimming at V came to 0 bases and at J to 9 bases, leaving 19 bases not matched to a gene. Germline V gene sequence: CDR1 SGHAT, CDR2 FQNNGV. There are 18 residues in the CDR3. CDR3 sequence: CASSLDGLRAGGPLGQYF. For the CDR3, the DNA is TGTGCCAGCAGCTTAGATGGCCTTAGGGCGGGAGGTCCTCTCGGGCAGTACTTC.

The sample holds a few counts of this clone. The CDR3 sequence is CASRGGAGQGAGNTIYF. The CDR3 coding sequence is TGTGCCAGCAGAGGGGGAGCAGGACAGGGGGCTGGAAACACCATATATTTT. The J gene is TRBJ1-3, the V gene TRBV2; TRBD1 matches at 10 bases. V lost 6 bases, J lost 2 bases, and 10 bases stayed unmatched. From germline, CDR1 is SNHLY and CDR2 FYNNEI. This CDR3 is 17 amino acids long.

Concerning this clone itself: Other DNA variants within this sample encode the same CDR3. The genes are TRBV18 and TRBJ1-1; D gene unclear. From germline, CDR1 is KGHSH and CDR2 LQKENI. The V gene lost 3 bases and the J gene lost 0 bases, with 8 bases spanning the gap. The CDR3 is 14 amino acids. As DNA, the CDR3 is TGTGCCAGCTCACCGGGCCAGTTGAACACTGAAGCTTTCTTT. The encoded protein is CASSPGQLNTEAFF.

This clone has more than one count but fewer than ten. The chain couples TRBV2 to TRBJ1-2, with D uncertain. Germline assignment: CDR1 SNHLY and CDR2 FYNNEI. The V end lost 1 base, the J end lost 12 bases, and 15 bases lay between the germline ends. The CDR3 loop spans 13 amino acids. As DNA, the CDR3 is TGTGCCAGCAGTGAAGGGCCCGACTCGCTGGACACCTTC. It yields the protein CASSEGPDSLDTF.

This clone was seen at least ten times. The chain couples TRBV5-4 to TRBJ1-2; D not certain. The CDR3 contains 14 residues. Trimming shortened V by 4 bases and J by 7 bases, and 17 bases separated the two germline ends. The germline CDR1 and CDR2 sequences are SGHNT and YYREEE (reference sequence). CDR3 protein: CASSGDSEIFGYTF. In DNA form, the CDR3 reads TGTGCCAGCAGCGGTGACTCGGAGATTTTTGGCTACACCTTC. The variable domain in full, completed from reference TRBV5-4 and TRBJ1-2, reads ETGVTQSPTHLIKTRGQQVTLRCSSQSGHNTVSWYQQALGQGPQFIFQYYREEENGRGNFPPRFSGLQFPNYSSELNVNALELDDSALYLCASSGDSEIFGYTFGSGTRLTVV.

The rearrangement joins TRBV11-2 to TRBJ1-1; D may be TRBD1 (5 bases). Germline V gene data show CDR1 as SGHAT and CDR2 as FQNNGV. The length of the CDR3 is 15 residues. The V gene lost 1 base and the J gene lost 4 bases, with 13 bases spanning the gap. DNA for the CDR3: TGTGCCAGCAGCTTAGCCTCGGGGGTGGTCACTGAAGCTTTCTTT. Translated, it gives CASSLASGVVTEAFF. The variable domain in full, completed from reference TRBV11-2 and TRBJ1-1, reads EAGVAQSPRYKIIEKRQSVAFWCNPISGHATLYWYQQILGQGPKLLIQFQNNGVVDDSQLPKDRFSAERLKGVDSTLKIQPAKLEDSAVYLCASSLASGVVTEAFFGQGTRLTVV.